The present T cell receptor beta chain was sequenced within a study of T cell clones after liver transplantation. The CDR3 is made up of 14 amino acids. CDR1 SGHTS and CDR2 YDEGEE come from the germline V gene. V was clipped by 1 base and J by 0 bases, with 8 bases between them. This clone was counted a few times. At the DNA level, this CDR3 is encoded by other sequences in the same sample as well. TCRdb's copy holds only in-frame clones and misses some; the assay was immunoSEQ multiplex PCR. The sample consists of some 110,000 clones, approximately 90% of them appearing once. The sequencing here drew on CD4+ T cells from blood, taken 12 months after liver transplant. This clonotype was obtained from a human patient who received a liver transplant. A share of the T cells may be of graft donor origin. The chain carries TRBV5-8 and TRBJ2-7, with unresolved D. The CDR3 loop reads CASSLRRSSYEQYF. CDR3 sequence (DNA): TGTGCCAGCAGCTTGAGGCGGAGCTCCTACGAGCAGTACTTC.